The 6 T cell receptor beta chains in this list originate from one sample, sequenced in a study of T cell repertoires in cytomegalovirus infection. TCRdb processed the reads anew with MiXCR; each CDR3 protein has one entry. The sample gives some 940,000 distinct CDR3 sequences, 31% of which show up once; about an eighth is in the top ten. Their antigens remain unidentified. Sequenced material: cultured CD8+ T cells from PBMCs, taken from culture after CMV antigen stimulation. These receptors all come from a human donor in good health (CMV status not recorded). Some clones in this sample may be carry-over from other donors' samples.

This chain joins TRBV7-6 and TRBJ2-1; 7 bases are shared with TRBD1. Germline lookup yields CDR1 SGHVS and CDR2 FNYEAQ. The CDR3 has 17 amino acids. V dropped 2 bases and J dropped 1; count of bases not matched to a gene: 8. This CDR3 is CASSLTHRGGSYNEQFF. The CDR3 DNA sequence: TGTGCCAGCAGCTTAACGCACAGGGGTGGGTCCTACAATGAGCAGTTCTTC.

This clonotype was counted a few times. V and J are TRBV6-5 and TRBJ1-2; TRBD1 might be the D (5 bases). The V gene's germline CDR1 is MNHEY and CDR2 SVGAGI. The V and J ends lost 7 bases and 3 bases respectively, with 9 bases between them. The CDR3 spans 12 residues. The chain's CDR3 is CASTDSYYGYTF. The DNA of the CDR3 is TGTGCCAGCACCGACAGTTACTATGGCTACACCTTC.

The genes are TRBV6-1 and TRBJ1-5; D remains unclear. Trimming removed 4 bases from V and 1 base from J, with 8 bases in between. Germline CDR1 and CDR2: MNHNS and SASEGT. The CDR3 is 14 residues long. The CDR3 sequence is CASSGLSSNQPQHF. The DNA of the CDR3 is TGTGCCAGCAGTGGACTTAGCAGCAATCAGCCCCAGCATTTT.

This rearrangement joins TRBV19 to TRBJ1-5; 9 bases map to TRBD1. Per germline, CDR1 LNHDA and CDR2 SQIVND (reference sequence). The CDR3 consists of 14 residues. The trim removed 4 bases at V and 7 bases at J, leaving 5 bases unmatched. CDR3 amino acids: CASSSTGGWQPQHF. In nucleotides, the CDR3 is TGTGCCAGTAGTAGTACAGGGGGCTGGCAGCCCCAGCATTTT.

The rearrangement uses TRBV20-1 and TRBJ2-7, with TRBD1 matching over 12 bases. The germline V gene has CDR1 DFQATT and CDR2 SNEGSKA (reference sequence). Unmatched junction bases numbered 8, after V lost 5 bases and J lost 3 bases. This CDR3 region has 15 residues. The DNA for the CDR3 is TGCAGTGCTGGAACGGGACAGGGGGCCGTCTACGAGCAGTACGTC. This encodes CSAGTGQGAVYEQYV.

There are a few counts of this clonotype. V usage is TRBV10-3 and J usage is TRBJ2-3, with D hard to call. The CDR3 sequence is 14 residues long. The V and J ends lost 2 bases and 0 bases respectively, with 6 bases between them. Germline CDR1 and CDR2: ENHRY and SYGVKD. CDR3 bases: TGTGCCATCAGTGAGGATACAAGCACAGATACGCAGTATTTT. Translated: CAISEDTSTDTQYF.